This T cell receptor beta chain derives from a study of low-dose radiotherapy and immunotherapy resistance in tumors. Study background: Both drugs were delivered intravenously to patients (nivolumab 240 mg every two weeks and ipilimumab 1 mg/kg every six weeks).

For this clonotype: One end of the junction does not line up with germline, which may come from a read error.

Germline V gene sequence: CDR1 SQVTM, CDR2 ANQGSEA. There are 12 residues in the CDR3. As to time point: after trial treatment. The treatment here: LDRT plus nivolumab, ipilimumab, low-dose cyclophosphamide and aspirin (RACIN trial). All of the donors were given nivolumab, ipilimumab, aspirin, low-dose cyclophosphamide and low-dose radiotherapy as part of RACIN, a single-arm trial. Both TCRalpha and TCRbeta chains were reverse transcribed with V-gene-specific primers. A constant-region primer paired with the V-primer adapter amplified TCRs over about 19 PCR cycles. One entry per CDR3 protein, called by TCRdb with MiXCR from the reads. Of about 35,000 distinct CDR3 sequences in the sample, around 21% were seen once.

This chain links TRBV29-1 with TRBJ2-7, with D maybe TRBD1 (6 bases). This sequence was found in a female donor with ovarian cancer. The source material was PBMCs, sampled after low-dose radiotherapy plus immunotherapy. CDR3 amino acids: CSVEGHSYEQHF. The CDR3 DNA is TGCAGCGTTGAGGGACACTCCTACGAGCAGCACTTC.